This T cell receptor (beta chain) was captured by sequencing in a study of graft-versus-host responses after intestinal transplantation. Whole-study results and caveats: Allografts of one patient group, those with graft-donor T cell macrochimerism, had high graft-versus-host to host-versus-graft clonal ratios. GvH clonotypes were identified within recipient marrow, with a subset emerging first in ileum or blood.

Using immunoSEQ multiplex PCR, the repertoire was profiled, and TCRdb retains in-frame clones only, with some absent. The sample includes 15,000 to 20,000 clones, approximately 95% of them seen just once. Of note for this clone: The antigen is unknown.

The CDR3 sequence is 14 residues long. The V segment lost 4 bases and the J segment 2 bases; nucleotides outside the gene matches: 3. From germline, CDR1 is SGHNT and CDR2 YYREEE (reference sequence). The J gene is TRBJ2-7, the V gene TRBV5-4; 10 positions match TRBD2. The source material was PBMCs, sampled 23 days after intestinal transplant. This sequence was found in a human patient who received an intestinal transplant, so some T cells may come from the graft donor. CDR3 nucleotides: TGTGCCAGCAGCACGGGACTAGCGACCTACGAGCAGTACTTC. This translates into CASSTGLATYEQYF.